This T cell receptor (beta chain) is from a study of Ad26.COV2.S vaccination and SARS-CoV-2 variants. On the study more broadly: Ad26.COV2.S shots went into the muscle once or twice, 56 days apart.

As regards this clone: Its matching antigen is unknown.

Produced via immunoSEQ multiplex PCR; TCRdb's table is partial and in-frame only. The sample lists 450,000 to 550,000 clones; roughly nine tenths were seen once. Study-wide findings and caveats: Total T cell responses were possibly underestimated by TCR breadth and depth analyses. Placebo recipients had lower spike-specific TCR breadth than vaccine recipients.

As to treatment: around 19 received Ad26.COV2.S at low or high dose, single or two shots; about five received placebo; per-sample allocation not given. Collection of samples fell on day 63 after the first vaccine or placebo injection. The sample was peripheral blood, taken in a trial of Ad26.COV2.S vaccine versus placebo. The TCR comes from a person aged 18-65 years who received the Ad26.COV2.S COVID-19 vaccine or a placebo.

CDR3 residues: CASSLYRRPYEQYF. CDR3 DNA sequence: TGTGCCAGCAGCTTGTATCGGAGGCCCTACGAGCAGTACTTC. The chain uses TRBV5-4 and TRBJ2-7, with D possibly being TRBD2 (5 bases). Per germline, CDR1 SGHNT and CDR2 YYREEE (reference sequence). The CDR3 extends over 14 amino acids. The germline V and J ends were trimmed by 1 base and 2 bases, with 10 bases remaining between them.